This T cell receptor (beta chain) derives from a study of T cell responses to AZD1222 COVID-19 vaccine. About this clone itself: Its antigen is not known.

General observations from the study: Vaccination with two AZD1222 doses was followed by a rise in Spike-specific TCR breadth and depth. Sampling that yielded the repertoires occurred only after the peak T cell response. Unmutated variant regions reportedly attract nearly half of all spike-specific TCRs. Baseline seropositivity characterized only a handful of AZD1222 recipients.

CDR1 is MNHEY, CDR2 SMNVEV, per germline (reference sequence). The CDR3 length is 17 residues. V lost 3 bases and J 7 bases, leaving 22 bases between the germline ends. TCRdb keeps only in-frame clones here, not all; method: immunoSEQ multiplex PCR. The sample lists over 120,000 clones, about 90% occurring once. This material consisted of peripheral blood, taken on day 0 of AZD1222 vaccination. This receptor was obtained from an adult in good health. The J gene is TRBJ1-5, the V gene TRBV27; a possible D gene is TRBD1 (5 bases). The CDR3 nucleotides are TGTGCCAGCAGTTTCAGGGCTCACGCCTCTTGGATACAGCCCCAGCATTTT. It translates to CASSFRAHASWIQPQHF.